The TCR beta chain described here comes from a study of blood T cells in healthy people across ages. Study at large: In model experiments, template switching was able to capture about one barcoded beta molecule for every two T cells that were present.

This clonotype was seen more than once but under ten times. Its cognate antigen is unknown. Study findings and constraints: A conclusive naive versus antigen-experienced comparison was prevented by the unsorted PBMCs. Donors of long life had a larger count of naive CD4+ cells and greater diversity than aged donors.

Using a J-beta primer mix together with a sample-barcoded 5' primer, a second PCR was run for about 6 to 11 cycles. Using its own MiXCR run on the 5' RACE reads, TCRdb lists one record per CDR3 protein. The sample lists hundreds of thousands of distinct CDR3 sequences, under 45% occurring once. The sequence was collected from a man between 60 and 70 years old in good health. The material sequenced was blood.

The CDR3 is CARASKLPRREQFF. In nucleotides, the CDR3 is TGTGCCAGAGCTAGCAAACTTCCGAGACGAGAGCAGTTCTTC. V and J are TRBV21-1 and TRBJ2-1. TRBV21-1 is shown as a pseudogene. The CDR3 sequence is 14 residues long.